These 3 T cell receptor delta chains were sequenced from one sample in a study of γδ T cells in repeated Plasmodium falciparum infection. Flow sorting of PBMC yielded separate Vgamma9/Vdelta2+ and Vdelta2-negative gammadelta T cell populations for bulk repertoire analysis. TCRdb re-called the multiplex PCR reads through CATT. The sample includes about 51,000 delta-chain clones, 1.5% to 2% of them seen just once. The sequenced sample was gamma-delta T cells from blood. The source is a pool of human donors (malaria-infected and uninfected, not separated).

Of note for this clone: The likely explanation is a read error, given a far larger clone one base away. Other nucleotide sequences in the sample specify the same CDR3. The chain is built from TRDV1 and TRDJ1; D may be TRDD3 (8 bases). The J gene, left out of TCRdb, was set here by checking the DNA against germline. V was clipped by 5 bases and J by 0 bases, with 31 bases between them. This CDR3 has 21 amino acids. In germline, CDR1 is TSWWSYY, CDR2 QGS. CDR3 loop: CALGRLLPLLGIPMYTDKLIF. In DNA form, the CDR3 reads TGTGCTCTTGGGCGTCTCCTTCCTTTATTGGGGATACCCATGTACACCGATAAACTCATCTTT.

This clone was counted a few times. This DNA translates differently at residue 5 from the TCRdb protein, which is that of a much larger clone; a read error is likely, and the protein shown is the DNA's own translation. This chain connects TRDV1 to TRDJ2; no clear D gene. V gave up 4 bases and J gave up 10 bases, with 25 bases separating them. The CDR3 length is 17 residues. Germline V gene lookup returns CDR1 TSWWSYY and CDR2 QGS. The CDR3 coding sequence is TGTGCTCTTGGGGGACTTTATAGAACTGATTACCGAAAACAACTCTTCTTT. It specifies CALGGLYRTDYRKQLFF.

To note about this clone: A far larger clone is just one base off, so this is likely a read error. The same CDR3 also results from other DNA sequences found in this sample. This sequence joins TRDV1 and TRDJ1, with 9 bases aligning to TRDD2. The J gene, left out of TCRdb, was set here by checking the DNA against germline. The germline gives CDR1 TSWWSYY, CDR2 QGS. The CDR3 is 22 residues long. V shed 4 bases and J 5 bases; nucleotides not matched to a gene: 29. CDR3 DNA sequence: TGTGCTCTTGGGGCCCCCTTCCTACGTTACTGGAGGATCGTTGGCACGAATGATAAACTCATCTTT. Protein sequence: CALGAPFLRYWRIVGTNDKLIF.